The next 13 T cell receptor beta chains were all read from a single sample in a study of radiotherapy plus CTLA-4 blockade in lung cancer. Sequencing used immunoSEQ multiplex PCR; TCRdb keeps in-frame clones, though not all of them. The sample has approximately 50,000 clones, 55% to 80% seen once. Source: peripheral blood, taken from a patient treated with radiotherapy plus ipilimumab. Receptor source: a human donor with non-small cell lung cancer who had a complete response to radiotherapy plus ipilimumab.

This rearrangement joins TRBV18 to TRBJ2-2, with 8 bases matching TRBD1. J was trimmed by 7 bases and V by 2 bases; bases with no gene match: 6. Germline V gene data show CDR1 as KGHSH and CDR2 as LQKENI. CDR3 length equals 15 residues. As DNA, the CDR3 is TGTGCCAGCTCACCAAGCGGACAGGGTAACGGGGAGCTGTTTTTT. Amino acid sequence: CASSPSGQGNGELFF.

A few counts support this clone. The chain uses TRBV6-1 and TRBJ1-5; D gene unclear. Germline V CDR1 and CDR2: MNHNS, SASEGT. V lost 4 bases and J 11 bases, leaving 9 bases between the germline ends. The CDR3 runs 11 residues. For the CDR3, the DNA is TGTGCCAGCAGTGCTCAGGCATCCCAGCATTTT. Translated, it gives CASSAQASQHF.

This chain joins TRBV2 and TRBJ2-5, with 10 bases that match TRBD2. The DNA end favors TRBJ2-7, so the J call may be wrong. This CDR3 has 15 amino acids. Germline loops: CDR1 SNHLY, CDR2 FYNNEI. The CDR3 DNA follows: TGTGCCAGCATGAGGTACAGCGGGAGGGCCTACGAGCAGTACTTC. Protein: CASMRYSGRAYEQYF.

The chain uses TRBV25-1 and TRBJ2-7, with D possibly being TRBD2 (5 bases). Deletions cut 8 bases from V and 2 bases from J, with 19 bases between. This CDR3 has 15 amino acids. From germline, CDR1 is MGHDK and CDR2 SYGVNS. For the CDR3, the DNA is TGTGCCAGCGATGTAGGAGGACGGGGAACCTACGAGCAGTACTTC. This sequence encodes CASDVGGRGTYEQYF.

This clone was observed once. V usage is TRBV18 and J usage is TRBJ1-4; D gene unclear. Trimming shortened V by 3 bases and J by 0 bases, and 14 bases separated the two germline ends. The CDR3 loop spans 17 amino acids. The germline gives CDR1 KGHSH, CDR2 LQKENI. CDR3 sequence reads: CASSPPTKVATNEKLFF. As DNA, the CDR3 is TGTGCCAGCTCACCTCCAACTAAGGTTGCAACTAATGAAAAACTGTTTTTT.

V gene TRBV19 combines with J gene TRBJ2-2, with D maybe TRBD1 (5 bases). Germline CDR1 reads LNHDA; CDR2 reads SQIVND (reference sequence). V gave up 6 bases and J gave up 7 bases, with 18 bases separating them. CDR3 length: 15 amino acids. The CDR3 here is CASRATDGFIGELFF. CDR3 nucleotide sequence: TGTGCCAGTAGGGCGACAGATGGGTTCATCGGGGAGCTGTTTTTT. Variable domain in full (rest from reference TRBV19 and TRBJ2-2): DGGITQSPKYLFRKEGQNVTLSCEQNLNHDAMYWYRQDPGQGLRLIYYSQIVNDFQKGDIAEGYSVSREKKESFPLTVTSAQKNPTAFYLCASRATDGFIGELFFGEGSRLTVL.

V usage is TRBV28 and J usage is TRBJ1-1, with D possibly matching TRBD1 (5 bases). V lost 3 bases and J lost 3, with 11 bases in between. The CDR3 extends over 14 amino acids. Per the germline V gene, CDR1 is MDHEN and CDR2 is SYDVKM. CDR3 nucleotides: TGTGCCAGCAGTTTTGGGGGGAGGTACACTGAAGCTTTCTTT. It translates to CASSFGGRYTEAFF.

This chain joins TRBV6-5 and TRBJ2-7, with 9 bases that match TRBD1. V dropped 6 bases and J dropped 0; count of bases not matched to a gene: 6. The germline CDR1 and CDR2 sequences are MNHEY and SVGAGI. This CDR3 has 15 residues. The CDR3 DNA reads TGTGCCAGCAGCGACAGGGGGGTCGGCTCCTACGAGCAGTACTTC. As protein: CASSDRGVGSYEQYF.

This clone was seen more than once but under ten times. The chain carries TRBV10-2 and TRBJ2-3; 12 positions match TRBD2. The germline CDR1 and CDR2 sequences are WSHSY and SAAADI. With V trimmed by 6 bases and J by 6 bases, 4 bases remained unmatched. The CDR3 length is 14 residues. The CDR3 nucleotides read TGCGCCAGCAGGACTAGCGGGAGAGTGGATACGCAGTATTTT. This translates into CASRTSGRVDTQYF.

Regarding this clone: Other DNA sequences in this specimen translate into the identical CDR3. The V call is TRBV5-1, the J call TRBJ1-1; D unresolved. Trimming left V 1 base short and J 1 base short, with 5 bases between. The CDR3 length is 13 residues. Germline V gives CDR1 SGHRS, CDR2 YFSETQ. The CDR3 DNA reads TGCGCCAGCAGCTTGCGGGGGAACACTGAAGCTTTCTTT. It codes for CASSLRGNTEAFF.

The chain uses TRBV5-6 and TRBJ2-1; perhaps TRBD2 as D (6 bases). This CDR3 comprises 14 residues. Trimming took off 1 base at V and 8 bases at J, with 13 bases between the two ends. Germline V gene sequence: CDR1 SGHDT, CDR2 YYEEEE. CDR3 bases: TGTGCCAGCAGCTTGTCATGGACTACGGATGAGCAGTTCTTC. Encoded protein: CASSLSWTTDEQFF.

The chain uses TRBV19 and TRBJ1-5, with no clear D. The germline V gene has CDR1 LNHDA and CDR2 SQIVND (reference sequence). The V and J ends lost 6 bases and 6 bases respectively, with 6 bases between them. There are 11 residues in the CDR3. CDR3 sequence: CASSGSQPQHF. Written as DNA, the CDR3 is TGTGCCAGTAGCGGTAGTCAGCCCCAGCATTTT. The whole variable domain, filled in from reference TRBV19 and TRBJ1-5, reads DGGITQSPKYLFRKEGQNVTLSCEQNLNHDAMYWYRQDPGQGLRLIYYSQIVNDFQKGDIAEGYSVSREKKESFPLTVTSAQKNPTAFYLCASSGSQPQHFGDGTRLSIL.

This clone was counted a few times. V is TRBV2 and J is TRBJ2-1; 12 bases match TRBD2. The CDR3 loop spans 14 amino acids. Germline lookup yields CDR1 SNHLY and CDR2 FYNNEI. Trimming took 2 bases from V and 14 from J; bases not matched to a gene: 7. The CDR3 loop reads CASSERLAGVLKFF. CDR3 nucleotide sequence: TGTGCCAGCAGTGAAAGACTAGCGGGAGTATTGAAGTTCTTC.